The 12 T cell receptor beta chains in this list originate from one sample, sequenced in a study of response to subunit inactivated influenza vaccine. From the RT-PCR reads, TCRdb called clonotypes with MiXCR, one entry per CDR3 protein. Seen here are hundreds of thousands of distinct CDR3 sequences, less than 10% observed once, and the top ten hold over 10%. Source: PBMCs from blood, taken around 25 months after vaccination. All receptors come from a man between 50 and 75 years old who received an inactivated influenza vaccine.

In its sample, this clonotype was seen a few times. The chain links TRBV2 to TRBJ2-1; tentative D call: TRBD1 (6 bases). From germline, CDR1 is SNHLY and CDR2 FYNNEI. The CDR3 extends over 12 amino acids. V shed 4 bases and J shed 7 bases, with 8 bases lying between them. This chain's CDR3 is CASSVQGNEQFF. In DNA form, the CDR3 reads TGTGCCAGCAGTGTACAGGGAAATGAGCAGTTCTTC.

This chain uses TRBV24-1 with TRBJ2-7; 10 positions match TRBD1. The CDR3 length is 13 residues. With V trimmed by 5 bases and J by 4 bases, 1 base remained unmatched. Germline-derived CDR1 and CDR2 are KGHDR and SFDVKD. In DNA form, the CDR3 reads TGTGCCACCAGTGGACAGGGGGCTTACGAGCAGTACTTC. Its translation: CATSGQGAYEQYF.

V and J are TRBV29-1 and TRBJ2-3; TRBD2 agrees at 11 bases. Looked up from germline, CDR1 is SQVTM and CDR2 is ANQGSEA. This CDR3 has 17 amino acids. V shed 6 bases and J 2 bases; nucleotides not matched to a gene: 13. CDR3 residues: CSVALAGGYRHTDTQYF. The CDR3 DNA is TGCAGCGTCGCCCTAGCGGGGGGTTACCGACACACAGATACGCAGTATTTT.

This clonotype was picked up many times. The chain recombines TRBV6-2 or TRBV6-3 with TRBJ1-6; possibly TRBD1 for D (5 bases). This CDR3 comprises 13 residues. Germline V CDR1 and CDR2: MNHEY, SVGEGT. V lost 6 bases and J 6 bases, leaving 9 bases between the germline ends. The CDR3: CASRDSLNSPLHF. For the CDR3, the DNA is TGTGCCAGCAGAGACAGCCTTAATTCACCCCTCCACTTT.

In its sample, this clonotype was seen many times. The rearrangement joins TRBV12-3 or TRBV12-4 to TRBJ2-1; D remains ambiguous. CDR3 length: 12 amino acids. V was cut by 3 bases and J by 6 bases, with 6 bases left in between. The CDR3 protein is CASSLVTNEQFF. The CDR3 DNA reads TGTGCCAGCAGTTTGGTTACCAATGAGCAGTTCTTC.

This clonotype was counted many times. The V and J genes are TRBV7-9 and TRBJ2-7; TRBD1 is a possible D gene (6 bases). CDR1 and CDR2 from the germline V gene are SEHNR and FQNEAQ (reference sequence). Trimming stripped 5 bases from V and 5 bases from J, with 19 bases between. The CDR3 covers 15 residues. Written as DNA, the CDR3 is TGTGCCAGCAGCCCGGGGACAAGTGGAGCTAACGAGCAGTACTTC. It codes for CASSPGTSGANEQYF.

This clonotype appeared a few times. The chain links TRBV11-2 to TRBJ2-3, with TRBD1 matching 10 bases. The CDR3 consists of 15 residues. Looked up from germline, CDR1 is SGHAT and CDR2 is FQNNGV. After removal of 5 bases from V and 3 bases from J, the junction contained 5 bases not matched to a gene. The CDR3 DNA reads as TGTGCCAGCAGCGGGACAGGGGCCGCGACAGATACGCAGTATTTT. Translated, it gives CASSGTGAATDTQYF.

The V call is TRBV6-5, the J call TRBJ1-3; 7 bases are shared with TRBD1. The CDR3 totals 15 residues. Germline CDR1 MNHEY, CDR2 SVGAGI. J gave up 4 bases and V 4 bases, and 7 bases lay outside the gene matches. The CDR3 DNA reads TGTGCCAGCAGTTCCACAGGGGCGGGAGGAAACACCATATATTTT. This sequence encodes CASSSTGAGGNTIYF.

The rearrangement uses TRBV24-1 and TRBJ2-3; D ambiguous. The V end lost 0 bases, the J end lost 0 bases, and 9 bases lay between the germline ends. The CDR3 is made up of 16 amino acids. The V gene's germline CDR1 is KGHDR and CDR2 SFDVKD. The CDR3 loop reads CATSDLEGISTDTQYF. In nucleotides, the CDR3 is TGTGCCACCAGTGATTTGGAAGGGATCAGCACAGATACGCAGTATTTT.

The V gene is TRBV28, the J gene TRBJ1-6; tentative D call: TRBD1 (5 bases). Trimming took off 5 bases at V and 10 bases at J, with 15 bases between the two ends. Per the germline V gene, CDR1 is MDHEN and CDR2 is SYDVKM. This CDR3 has 14 residues. CDR3 nucleotides: TGTGCCAGCAGTCTAGGGACGGTCGGATCACCCCTCCACTTT. This sequence encodes CASSLGTVGSPLHF.

This clonotype was counted between two and nine times. The chain carries TRBV6-6 and TRBJ1-2; D uncertain. Trimming took 1 base from V and 2 from J, leaving 5 bases between them. Per the germline V gene, CDR1 is MNHNY and CDR2 is SVGAGI (reference sequence). The CDR3 consists of 13 residues. The CDR3 DNA reads TGTGCCAGCAGTTACTTAGGGAACTATGGCTACACCTTC. Its translation is CASSYLGNYGYTF.

This clonotype was counted ten times or more. V usage is TRBV12-3 or TRBV12-4 and J usage is TRBJ2-1; tentative D call: TRBD2 (5 bases). The CDR3 sequence is 13 residues long. The ends were cut back, 2 bases at V and 5 bases at J, with 7 bases in the middle. CDR3 DNA sequence: TGTGCCAGCAGTTTAAGCGGAAACAATGAGCAGTTCTTC. Its protein is CASSLSGNNEQFF.